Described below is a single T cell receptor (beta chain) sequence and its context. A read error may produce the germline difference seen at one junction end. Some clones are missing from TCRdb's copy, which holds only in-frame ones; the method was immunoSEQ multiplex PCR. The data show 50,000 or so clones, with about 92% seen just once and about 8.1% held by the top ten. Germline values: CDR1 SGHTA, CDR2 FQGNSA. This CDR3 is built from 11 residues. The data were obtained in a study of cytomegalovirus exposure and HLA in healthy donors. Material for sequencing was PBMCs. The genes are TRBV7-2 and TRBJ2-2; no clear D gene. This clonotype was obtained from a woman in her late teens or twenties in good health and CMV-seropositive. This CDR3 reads CASTNSGELFF. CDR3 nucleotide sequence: TGTGCCAGCACCAACAGCGGGGAGCTGTTTTTT.